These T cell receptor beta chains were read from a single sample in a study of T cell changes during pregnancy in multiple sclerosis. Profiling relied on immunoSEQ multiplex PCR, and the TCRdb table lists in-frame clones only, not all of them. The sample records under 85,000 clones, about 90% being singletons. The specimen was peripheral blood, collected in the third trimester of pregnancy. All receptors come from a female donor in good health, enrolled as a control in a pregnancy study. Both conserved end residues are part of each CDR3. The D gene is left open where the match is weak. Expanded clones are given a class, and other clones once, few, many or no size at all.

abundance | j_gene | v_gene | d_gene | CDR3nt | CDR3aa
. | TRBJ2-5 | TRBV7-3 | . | TGTGCCAGCTGCCGCCAGGGGGGCCAACAAGAGACCCAGTACTTC | CASCRQGGQQETQYF
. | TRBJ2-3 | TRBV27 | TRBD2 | TGTGCCAGCCCTTGGGCTAGCGGGGGGGGCGATACGCAGTATTTT | CASPWASGGGDTQYF
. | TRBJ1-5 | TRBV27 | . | TGTGCCAGCAACTATCAGCCCCAGCATTTT | CASNYQPQHF
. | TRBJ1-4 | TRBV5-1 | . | TGCGCCAGCAGCTTGTACGGTTTCCAAGAAAAACTGTTTTTT | CASSLYGFQEKLFF
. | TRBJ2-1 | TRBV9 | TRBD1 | TGTGCCAGCAGCGTCGGACAGGGCGTCAAGTTCTTC | CASSVGQGVKFF
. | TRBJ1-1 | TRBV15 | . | TGTGCCACCAGCTCAGGGAACACTGAAGCTTTCTTT | CATSSGNTEAFF
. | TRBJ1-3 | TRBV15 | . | TGTGCCACCAGCAGGACAGCAAGAAACACCATATATTTT | CATSRTARNTIYF
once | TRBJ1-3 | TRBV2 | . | TGTGCCAGCAGGGGGGGAGGGGCCGGTGGAAACACCATATATTTT | CASRGGGAGGNTIYF
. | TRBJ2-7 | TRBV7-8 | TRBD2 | TGTGCCAGCAGCTTGCGCGGGGGAGGGAGAAACGAGCAGTACTTC | CASSLRGGGRNEQYF
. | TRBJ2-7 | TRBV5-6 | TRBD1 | TGTGCCAGCAGCTTGGGTACCGGGACAGGGATGAACGAGCAGTACTTC | CASSLGTGTGMNEQYF
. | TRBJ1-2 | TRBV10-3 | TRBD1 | TGTGCCATCAGTAAATCGGGACAGGGGTCCTTTGGGGCCGGTGGCTACACCTTC | CAISKSGQGSFGAGGYTF
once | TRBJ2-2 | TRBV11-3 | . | TGTGCCAGCAGCTCATTTTCGAACACCGGGGAGCTGTTTTTT | CASSSFSNTGELFF
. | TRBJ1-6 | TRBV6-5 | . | TGTGCCAGCAAGAGGACAGAACAGGGATCCCTCCACTTT | CASKRTEQGSLHF
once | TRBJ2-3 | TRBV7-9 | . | TGTGCCAGCAGCTTCTCGAGAGCGGCTAGCACAGATACGCAGTATTTT | CASSFSRAASTDTQYF
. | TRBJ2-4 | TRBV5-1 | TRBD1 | TGCGCCAGCAGCTTGCCCGGGACAGGGGTGAACATTCAGTACTTC | CASSLPGTGVNIQYF
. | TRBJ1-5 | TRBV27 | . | TGTGCCAGCAGTTTATCTACCGGGAATCAGCCCCAGCATTTT | CASSLSTGNQPQHF
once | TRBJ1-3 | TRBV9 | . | TGTGCCAGCAGCCCCCTGGGAAACACCATATATTTT | CASSPLGNTIYF
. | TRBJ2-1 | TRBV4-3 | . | TGCGCCAGCAGCCAAGATCGTCCAGCGGGTACTACCTACAATGAGCAGTTCTTC | CASSQDRPAGTTYNEQFF
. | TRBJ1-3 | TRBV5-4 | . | TGTGCCAGCAGCTTGAGAGGCGGGGTCTCTGGAAACACCATATATTTT | CASSLRGGVSGNTIYF
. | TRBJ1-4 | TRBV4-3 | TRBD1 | TGCGCCAGCAGCCAAGATTCGGGGACAGGGGGCGAAAAACTGTTTTTT | CASSQDSGTGGEKLFF
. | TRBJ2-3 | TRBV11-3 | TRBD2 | TGTGCCAGCAGTCCCGGAACTAGCGCAGATACGCAGTATTTT | CASSPGTSADTQYF
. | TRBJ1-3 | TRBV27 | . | TGTGCCAGCAGTTTATGGCGGAACTCTGGAAACACCATATATTTT | CASSLWRNSGNTIYF
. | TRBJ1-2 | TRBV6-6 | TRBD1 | TGTGCCAGCAGTTACCCATCGGAGGGGGCCTATGGCTACACCTTC | CASSYPSEGAYGYTF
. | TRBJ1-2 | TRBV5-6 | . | TGTGCCAGCAGCTCTCACCTCCGACAGCACTATGGCTACACCTTC | CASSSHLRQHYGYTF
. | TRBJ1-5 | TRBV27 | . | TGTGCCAGCAGTTATTACAGAAATCAGCCCCAGCATTTT | CASSYYRNQPQHF
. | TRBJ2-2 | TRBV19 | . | TGTGCCAGTAGTATAGGGCGACAGCCGAACACCGGGGAGCTGTTTTTT | CASSIGRQPNTGELFF
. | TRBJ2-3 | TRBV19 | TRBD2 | TGTGCCAGTAGTCCCCGACTAGCGGGGGGCCCTGGAGATACGCAGTATTTT | CASSPRLAGGPGDTQYF
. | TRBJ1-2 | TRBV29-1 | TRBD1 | TGCAGCGCAGGGGGACAGAACTATGGCTACACCTTC | CSAGGQNYGYTF
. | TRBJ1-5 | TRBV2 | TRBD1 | TGTGCCAGCAGTTTCGACAGGGGAGGAAATCAGCCCCAGCATTTT | CASSFDRGGNQPQHF
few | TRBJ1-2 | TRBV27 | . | TGTGCCAGCAGTTTGGGAGGGGGTTCCTATGGCTACACCTTC | CASSLGGGSYGYTF
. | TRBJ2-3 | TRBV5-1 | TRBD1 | TGCGCCAGCAGCTTGGCCAGGACAGGGAAGCGACAATACACAGATACGCAGTATTTT | CASSLARTGKRQYTDTQYF
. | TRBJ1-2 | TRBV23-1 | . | TGCGCCAGCAGTAACCAAGGCGGCTATGGCTACACCTTC | CASSNQGGYGYTF
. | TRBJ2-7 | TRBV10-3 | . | TGTGCCATCAGTGAGTTCGGGGGTCAGGAGCAGTACTTC | CAISEFGGQEQYF
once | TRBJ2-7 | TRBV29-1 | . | TGCAGCCCAACCTACGAGCAGTACTTC | CSPTYEQYF
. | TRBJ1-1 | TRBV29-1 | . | TGCAGCGTTGAAACCCAGAAGAACACTGAAGCTTTCTTT | CSVETQKNTEAFF
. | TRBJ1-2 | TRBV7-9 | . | TGTGCCAGCAGCGTGACAGTTCTCGACGGCTACACCTTC | CASSVTVLDGYTF
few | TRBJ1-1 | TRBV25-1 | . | TGTGCCAGCAGTGAGAAAACAGGGATCACTGAAGCTTTCTTT | CASSEKTGITEAFF
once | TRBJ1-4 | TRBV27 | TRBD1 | TGTGCCAGCAGTTCGACTGACAGGGGGTTGACTAATGAAAAACTGTTTTTT | CASSSTDRGLTNEKLFF
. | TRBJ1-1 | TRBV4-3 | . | TGCGCCAGCAGCCAAGCATCGACAGAGAATACTGAAGCTTTCTTT | CASSQASTENTEAFF
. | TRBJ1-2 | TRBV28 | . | TGTGCCAGCAGTATTCCCTCCAGCGTCAACTATGGCTACACCTTC | CASSIPSSVNYGYTF
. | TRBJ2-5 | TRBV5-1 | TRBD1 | TGCGCCAGCAGCTATGGACAGGGAGAGACCCAGTACTTC | CASSYGQGETQYF
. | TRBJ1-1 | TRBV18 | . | TGTGCCAGCTCACCTACCCCGCCAGCGGGTGAAGCTTTCTTT | CASSPTPPAGEAFF
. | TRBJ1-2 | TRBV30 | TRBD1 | TGTGCCTGGAGTGTCGTAGACAGGGCATTATCAAACTATGGCTACACCTTC | CAWSVVDRALSNYGYTF
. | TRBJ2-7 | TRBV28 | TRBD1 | TGTGCCAGCAGTCTATCCGGGACAGGGGGGTACGAGCAGTACTTC | CASSLSGTGGYEQYF
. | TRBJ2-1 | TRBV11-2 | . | TGTGCCAGCAGCTTCGATACGAGGGCACTGGCCTACAATGAGCAGTTCTTC | CASSFDTRALAYNEQFF
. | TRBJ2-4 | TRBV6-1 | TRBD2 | TGTGCCAGCAGTGTTGGGAGCGGGGGGGCCAGAAACATTCAGTACTTC | CASSVGSGGARNIQYF
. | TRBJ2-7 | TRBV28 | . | TGTGCCAGCAGGAGGGGGTTGTCCTACGAGCAGTACTTC | CASRRGLSYEQYF
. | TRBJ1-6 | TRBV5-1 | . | TGCGCCAGCAGTGTACAGGGTCCACCCCTCCACTTT | CASSVQGPPLHF